The clone carrying this T cell receptor (beta chain) has more than one count but fewer than ten. Its antigen is still unknown. This specimen belongs to a study of cytomegalovirus exposure and HLA in healthy donors. Study-wide results and caveats: Most TCR sequences were rare, but some public TCRs occurred in many donors.

CDR3 length: 18 residues. CDR1 SGHRS and CDR2 YFSETQ come from the germline V gene. The V and J ends lost 4 bases and 0 bases respectively, with 20 bases between them. 13 Jbeta primers and 60 Vbeta primers were used for the PCR. Libraries were prepared by immunoSEQ multiplex PCR; TCRdb keeps only in-frame clonotypes and omits some of them. The sample holds over 70,000 clones, just over 75% seen once. The chain couples TRBV5-1 to TRBJ2-1; the D gene is possibly TRBD1 (7 bases). What was sequenced was PBMCs. The sequence was obtained from a man aged 50 to 59 in good health and CMV-seropositive. The CDR3 spells CASSPGGGASASYNEQFF. Written as DNA, the CDR3 is TGCGCCAGCAGCCCAGGGGGAGGCGCTAGCGCCTCCTACAATGAGCAGTTCTTC.